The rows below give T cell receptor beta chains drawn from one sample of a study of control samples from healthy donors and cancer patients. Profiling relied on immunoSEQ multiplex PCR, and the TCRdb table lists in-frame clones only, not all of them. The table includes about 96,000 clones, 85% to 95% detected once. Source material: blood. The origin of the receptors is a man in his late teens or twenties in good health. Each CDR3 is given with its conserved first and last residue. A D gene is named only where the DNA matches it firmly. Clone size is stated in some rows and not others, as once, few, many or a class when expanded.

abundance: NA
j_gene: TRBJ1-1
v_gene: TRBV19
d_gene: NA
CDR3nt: TGTGCCAGTAGTATAGATCTTTATGGGATAGCTGAAGCTTTCTTT
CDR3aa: CASSIDLYGIAEAFF

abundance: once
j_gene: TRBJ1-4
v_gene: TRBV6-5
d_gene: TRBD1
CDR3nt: TGTGCCAGCAGTTACTCGTGGACAGGCGCTAATGAAAAACTGTTTTTT
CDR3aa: CASSYSWTGANEKLFF

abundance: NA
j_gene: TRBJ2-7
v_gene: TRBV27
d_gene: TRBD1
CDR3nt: TGTGCCAGCAGTTCGTGGACAGGGAGGGAGCAGTACTTC
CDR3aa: CASSSWTGREQYF

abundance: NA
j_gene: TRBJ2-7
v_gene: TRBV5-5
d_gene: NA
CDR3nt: TGTGCCAGCAGCTCGGGCGGATCGCTCTCCTACGAGCAGTACTTC
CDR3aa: CASSSGGSLSYEQYF

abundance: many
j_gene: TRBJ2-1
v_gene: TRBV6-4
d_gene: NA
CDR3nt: TGTGCCACCCAGGGGGGCGAATACAATGAGCAGTTCTTC
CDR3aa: CATQGGEYNEQFF

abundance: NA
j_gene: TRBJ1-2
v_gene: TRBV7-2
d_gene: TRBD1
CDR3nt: TGTGCCAGCAGCTTAGAACAGGGGCGTTGGGCTAACTATGGCTACACCTTC
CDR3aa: CASSLEQGRWANYGYTF

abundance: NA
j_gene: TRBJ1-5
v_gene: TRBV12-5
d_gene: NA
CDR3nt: TGTGCTAGTGGTTTGACGGGGGTGAATCAGCCCCAGCATTTT
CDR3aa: CASGLTGVNQPQHF

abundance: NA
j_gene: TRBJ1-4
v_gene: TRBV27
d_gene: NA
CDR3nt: TGTGCCAGCAGTTTGTCGGGATGGACAGAACAAGGCACTAATGAAAAACTGTTTTTT
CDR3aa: CASSLSGWTEQGTNEKLFF

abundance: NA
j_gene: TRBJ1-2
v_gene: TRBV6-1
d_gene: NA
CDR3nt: TGTGCCAGCAGTGAAATGGGTCAGAGCACCTATGGCTACACCTTC
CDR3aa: CASSEMGQSTYGYTF

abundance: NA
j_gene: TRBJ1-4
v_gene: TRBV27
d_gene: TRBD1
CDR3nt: TGTGCCAGTACAGACAGGGGGACTGAAAAACTGTTTTTT
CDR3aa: CASTDRGTEKLFF

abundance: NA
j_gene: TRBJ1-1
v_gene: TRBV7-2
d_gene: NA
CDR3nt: TGTGCCAGCAGCTTAGCTCCGGGGCCCGGCACTGAAGCTTTCTTT
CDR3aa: CASSLAPGPGTEAFF

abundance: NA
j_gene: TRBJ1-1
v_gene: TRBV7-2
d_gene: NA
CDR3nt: TGTGCCAGCAGCCCCTACCTGTGGGGCACTGAAGCTTTCTTT
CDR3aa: CASSPYLWGTEAFF

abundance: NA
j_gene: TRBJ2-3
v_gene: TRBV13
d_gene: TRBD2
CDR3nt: TGTGCCAGCAGCTTATATCCGGGACTAGCGGGAGGGCCGCTCACAGATACGCAGTATTTT
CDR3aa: CASSLYPGLAGGPLTDTQYF

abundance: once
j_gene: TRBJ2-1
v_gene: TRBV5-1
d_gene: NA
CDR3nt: TGCGCCAGCAGCTCCGGAACAACTAGTACCCACAATGAGCAGTTCTTC
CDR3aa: CASSSGTTSTHNEQFF

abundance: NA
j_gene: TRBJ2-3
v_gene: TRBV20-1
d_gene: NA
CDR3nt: TGCAGTGCTAGTGAGGGGACTAGCACAGATACGCAGTATTTT
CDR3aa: CSASEGTSTDTQYF

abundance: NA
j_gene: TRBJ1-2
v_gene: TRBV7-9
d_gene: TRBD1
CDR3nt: TGTGCCAGCAGCTCCACAGGGGGTGATGGCTACACCTTC
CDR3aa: CASSSTGGDGYTF

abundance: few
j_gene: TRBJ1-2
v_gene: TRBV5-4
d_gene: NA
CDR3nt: TGTGCCAGCAGCTTCAGGCCGGAAAGCTATGGCTACACCTTC
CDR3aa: CASSFRPESYGYTF

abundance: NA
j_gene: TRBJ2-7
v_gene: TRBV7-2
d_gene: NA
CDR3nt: TGTGCCAGCAGCTTAAAAGGATCCTACGAGCAGTACTTC
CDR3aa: CASSLKGSYEQYF

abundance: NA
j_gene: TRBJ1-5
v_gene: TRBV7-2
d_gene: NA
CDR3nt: TGTGCCAGCAGCTCCCCCTTAGGGAATCAGCCCCAGCATTTT
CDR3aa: CASSSPLGNQPQHF

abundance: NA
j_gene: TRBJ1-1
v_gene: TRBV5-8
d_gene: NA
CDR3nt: TGTGCCAGCAGCGAACCCAGTCATCGCCCGAACACTGAAGCTTTCTTT
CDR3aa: CASSEPSHRPNTEAFF

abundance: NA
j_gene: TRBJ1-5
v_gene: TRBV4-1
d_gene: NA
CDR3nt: TGCGCCAGCAGCGAGCAGACGGATAAATATAGCAATCAGCCCCAGCATTTT
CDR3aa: CASSEQTDKYSNQPQHF

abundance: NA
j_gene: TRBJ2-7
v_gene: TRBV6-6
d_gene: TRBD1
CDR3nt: TGTGCCAGCAGTTACACTACAGGGGATATCCACGAGCAGTACTTC
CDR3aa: CASSYTTGDIHEQYF

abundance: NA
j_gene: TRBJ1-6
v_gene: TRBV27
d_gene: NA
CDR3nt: TGTGCCAGCAGTCCCCGACAGAATAATTCACCCCTCCACTTT
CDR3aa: CASSPRQNNSPLHF

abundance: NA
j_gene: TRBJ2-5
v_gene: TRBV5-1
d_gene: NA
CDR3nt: TGCGCCAGCAGCGACACCTCCGGCGATGCCGAAGAGACCCAGTACTTC
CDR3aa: CASSDTSGDAEETQYF

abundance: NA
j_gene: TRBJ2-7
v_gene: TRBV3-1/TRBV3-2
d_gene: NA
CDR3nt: TGTGCCAGCAGCCTCCTCTCCTACGAGCAGTACTTC
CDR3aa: CASSLLSYEQYF

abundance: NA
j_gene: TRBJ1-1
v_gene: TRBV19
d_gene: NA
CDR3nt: TGTGCCTCCTGGGGAGAAGGTGATTACACTGAAGCTTTCTTT
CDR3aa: CASWGEGDYTEAFF

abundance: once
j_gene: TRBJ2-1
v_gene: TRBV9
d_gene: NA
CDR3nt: TGTGCCAGCAGCGTAACCCCCCGGACCGGGGAGAATGAGCAGTTCTTC
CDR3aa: CASSVTPRTGENEQFF

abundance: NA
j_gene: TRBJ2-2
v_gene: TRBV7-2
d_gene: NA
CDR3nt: TGTGCCAGCAGCTTCCGGGTCAGTTCCACCGGGGAGCTGTTTTTT
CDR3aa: CASSFRVSSTGELFF

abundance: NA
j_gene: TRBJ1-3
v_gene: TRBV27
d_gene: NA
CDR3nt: TGTGCCAGCAGTTCCCTTAGGGACGGAGACTCTGGAAACACCATATATTTT
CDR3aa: CASSSLRDGDSGNTIYF

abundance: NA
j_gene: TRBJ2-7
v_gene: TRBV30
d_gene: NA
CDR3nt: TGTGCCTGGAGAGGCGGAGCCCGAGGCGAGCAGTACTTC
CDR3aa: CAWRGGARGEQYF

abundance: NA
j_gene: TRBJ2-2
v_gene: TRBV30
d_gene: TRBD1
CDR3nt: TGTGCCTGGGGCGGACAGGGACGGAGCGGGGAGCTGTTTTTT
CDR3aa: CAWGGQGRSGELFF

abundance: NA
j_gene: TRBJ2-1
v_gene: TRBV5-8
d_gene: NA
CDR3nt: TGTGCCAGCAGCTCGTTGTTTGGGGGTGAGCAGTTCTTC
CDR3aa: CASSSLFGGEQFF

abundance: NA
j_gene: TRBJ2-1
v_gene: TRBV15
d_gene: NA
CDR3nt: TGTGCCACCACCGATAGCGGTAACGACAATGAGCAGTTCTTC
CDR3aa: CATTDSGNDNEQFF

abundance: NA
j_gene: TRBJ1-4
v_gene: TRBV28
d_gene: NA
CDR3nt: TGTGCCAGCAGTTCAGGGTCGGGCGCCACACTAAAGCGACTGTTTTTT
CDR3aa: CASSSGSGATLKRLFF

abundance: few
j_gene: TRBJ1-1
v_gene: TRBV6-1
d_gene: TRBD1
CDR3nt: TGTGCCAGCAGTGAAGCGTCCGGGGAGGGGGCAGAAGCTTTCTTT
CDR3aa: CASSEASGEGAEAFF

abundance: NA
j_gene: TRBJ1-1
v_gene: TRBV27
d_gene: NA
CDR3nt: TGTGCCAGCAGTTGGACTACGGGCACTGAAGCTTTCTTT
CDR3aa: CASSWTTGTEAFF

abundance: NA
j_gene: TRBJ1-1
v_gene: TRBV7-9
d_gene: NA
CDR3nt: TGTGCCAGTGGGCTGCTGAACACTGAAGCTTTCTTT
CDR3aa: CASGLLNTEAFF

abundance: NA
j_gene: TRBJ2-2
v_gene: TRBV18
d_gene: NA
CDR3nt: TGTGCCAGCTCACCACCCGGGGAACTACACACCGGGGAGCTGTTTTTT
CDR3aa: CASSPPGELHTGELFF

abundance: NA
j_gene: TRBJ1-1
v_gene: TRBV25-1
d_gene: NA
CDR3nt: TGTGCCAGCAGCCGGGACGGAATGAACACTGAAGCTTTCTTT
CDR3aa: CASSRDGMNTEAFF

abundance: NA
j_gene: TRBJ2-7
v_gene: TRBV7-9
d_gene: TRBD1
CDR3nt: TGTGCCAGCAGCTCAACAGGGGACGACGACTCCTACGAGCAGTACTTC
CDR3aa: CASSSTGDDDSYEQYF

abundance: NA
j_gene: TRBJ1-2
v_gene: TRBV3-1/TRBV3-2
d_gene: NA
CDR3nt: TGTGCCAGCAGCCAAGGCCCGGGGCCGACGGGCTACACCTTC
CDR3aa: CASSQGPGPTGYTF

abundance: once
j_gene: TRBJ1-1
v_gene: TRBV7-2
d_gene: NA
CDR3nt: TGTGCCAGCAGCTTAGGGGCTCAGCGTAACACTGAAGCTTTCTTT
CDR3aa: CASSLGAQRNTEAFF

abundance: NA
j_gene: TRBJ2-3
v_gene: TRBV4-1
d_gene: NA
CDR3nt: TGCGCCAGCAGCCAAGTCGGTCGTCAAAAAAGGGGAGATACGCAGTATTTT
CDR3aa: CASSQVGRQKRGDTQYF

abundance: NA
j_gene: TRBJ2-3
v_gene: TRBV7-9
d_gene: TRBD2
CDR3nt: TGTGCCAGCAGCTTATCGCACCGAGCGGGAGCTTCAGATACGCAGTATTTT
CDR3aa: CASSLSHRAGASDTQYF

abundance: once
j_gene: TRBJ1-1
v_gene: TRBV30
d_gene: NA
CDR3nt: TGTGCCTGGTCTCGAGGACAGAACACTGAAGCTTTCTTT
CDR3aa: CAWSRGQNTEAFF

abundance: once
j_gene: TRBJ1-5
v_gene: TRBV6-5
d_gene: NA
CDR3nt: TGTGCCAGCAGTTACTCCCCAAATAGCAATCAGCCCCAGCATTTT
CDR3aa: CASSYSPNSNQPQHF

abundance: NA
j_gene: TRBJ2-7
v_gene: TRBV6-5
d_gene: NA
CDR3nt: TGTGCCAGCAGCGGAGTAGGCGACCCTTACTACGAGCAGTACTTC
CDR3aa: CASSGVGDPYYEQYF

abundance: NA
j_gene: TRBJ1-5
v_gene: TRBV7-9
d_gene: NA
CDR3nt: TGTGCCAGCAGCTTTGGGTTCGGTCAGCCCCAGCATTTT
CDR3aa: CASSFGFGQPQHF

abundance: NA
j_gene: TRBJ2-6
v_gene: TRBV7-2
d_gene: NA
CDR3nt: TGTGCCAGCAGCTTAGTTCTCGTTATGTCCTCTGGGGCCAACGTCCTGACTTTC
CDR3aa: CASSLVLVMSSGANVLTF

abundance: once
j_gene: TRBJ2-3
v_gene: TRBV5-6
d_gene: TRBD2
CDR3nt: TGTGCCAGCAGCGGTGCGACTAGCGGGAGCACAGATACGCAGTATTTT
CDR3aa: CASSGATSGSTDTQYF

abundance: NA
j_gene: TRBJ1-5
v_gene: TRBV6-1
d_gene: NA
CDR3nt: TGTGCCAGCAGTGAATGGGGGGGACTTGGTCAGCCCCAGCATTTT
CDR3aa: CASSEWGGLGQPQHF

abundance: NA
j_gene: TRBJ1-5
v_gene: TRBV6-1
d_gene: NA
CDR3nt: TGTGCCAGCAGTGATACGAGGGACCAGCCCCAGCATTTT
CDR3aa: CASSDTRDQPQHF